Listed below are T cell receptor beta chains from one sample, sequenced in a study of multiple sclerosis patients with progressive multifocal leukoencephalopathy. Data came from immunoSEQ multiplex PCR; TCRdb stores just in-frame clones and leaves some out. Of roughly 34,000 clones listed, about 90% were seen once; the top ten hold 3% to 3.5%. This specimen was PBMCs, taken from a patient treated with natalizumab. The receptors stem from a human donor with progressive multifocal leukoencephalopathy. Each CDR3 is given with its conserved first and last residue. Fields, in order: V gene, clone size, J gene, D gene, CDR3 DNA, CDR3 protein. The D gene is left open where the match is weak. Clone size is shown for a subset of rows, as once, few, many or a class of expanded clone.

TRBV27	NA	TRBJ1-6	TRBD1	TGTGCCAGCAGACCAACCGGGACAGGGGGTCCCAATTCACCCCTCCACTTT	CASRPTGTGGPNSPLHF
TRBV19	NA	TRBJ2-1	TRBD2	TGTGCCAGTAGTATAGACAGGCGGGGGTCAGAGCAGTTCTTC	CASSIDRRGSEQFF
TRBV29-1	NA	TRBJ2-2	NA	TGCAGCGTAGGGGGGAACACCGGGGAGCTGTTTTTT	CSVGGNTGELFF
TRBV30	NA	TRBJ1-6	NA	TGTGCCTGGAGGGGGGGTTTACGTTCACCCCTCCACTTT	CAWRGGLRSPLHF
TRBV19	NA	TRBJ1-5	TRBD1	TGTGCCAGTAGTTGGACAGGGGGCGGGATGGCCCAGCATTTT	CASSWTGGGMAQHF
TRBV19	once	TRBJ1-1	NA	TGTGCCAGTAGTATGAACAGGAACACTGAAGCTTTCTTT	CASSMNRNTEAFF
TRBV7-6	NA	TRBJ2-2	NA	TGTGCCAGCAGTCGAACTCTCCCGGGCACGAACACCGGGGAGCTGTTTTTT	CASSRTLPGTNTGELFF
TRBV4-3	once	TRBJ2-3	TRBD2	TGCGCCAGCAGCCAAGATCCCATACGAGCGGGAGTCCCAGATACGCAGTATTTT	CASSQDPIRAGVPDTQYF
TRBV5-6	NA	TRBJ2-3	NA	TGTGCCAGCAGCTTTGTGGATACGCAGTATTTT	CASSFVDTQYF
TRBV30	NA	TRBJ2-3	NA	TGTGCCTGGAGCCGGACAGAAGATACGCAGTATTTT	CAWSRTEDTQYF
TRBV30	NA	TRBJ2-1	NA	TGTGCCTGGAGTGTACAGGACGTGGCGTTCTTC	CAWSVQDVAFF
TRBV5-4	NA	TRBJ2-3	TRBD2	TGTGCCAGCAGCTTGGACGGGGGGGGAGATACGCAGTATTTT	CASSLDGGGDTQYF
TRBV27	few	TRBJ2-7	TRBD2	TGTGCCAGCAGTTTATCTGGCGGGAGGGCCGACGAGCAGTACTTC	CASSLSGGRADEQYF
TRBV5-4	NA	TRBJ1-4	TRBD1	TGTGCCAGCAGCTTTTTATCCGGGACAGGGCCTAATGAAAAACTGTTTTTT	CASSFLSGTGPNEKLFF
TRBV28	NA	TRBJ1-4	NA	TGTGCCAGCAGTTACAGGGTTTGGGAAAAACTGTTTTTT	CASSYRVWEKLFF
TRBV28	NA	TRBJ2-3	TRBD1	TGTGCCAGCAGTCGCACCGGGACAGCGAGCACAGATACGCAGTATTTT	CASSRTGTASTDTQYF
TRBV5-1	NA	TRBJ1-2	NA	TGCGCCAGCAGCTTATCTCAACTAAATAAAGGGGACTATGGCTACACCTTC	CASSLSQLNKGDYGYTF
TRBV27	NA	TRBJ1-5	TRBD1	TGTGCCAGCAGTTTTCTCCCTGGACAGGGCAACAATCAGCCCCAGCATTTT	CASSFLPGQGNNQPQHF
TRBV15	NA	TRBJ2-1	NA	TGTGCCTCCCGGGGACCCTACAATGAGCAGTTCTTC	CASRGPYNEQFF
TRBV5-1	NA	TRBJ2-2	NA	TGCGCCAGCAGAAGTCAGGGGAACACCGGGGAGCTGTTTTTT	CASRSQGNTGELFF
TRBV6-6	NA	TRBJ1-2	NA	TGTGCCAGCAGTTACCAGTCCGGCCCGGGAAAGGGCTACACCTTC	CASSYQSGPGKGYTF
TRBV5-1	NA	TRBJ1-4	TRBD1	TGCGCCAGCAGCCCACAGGGGGTGGCTAATGAAAAACTGTTTTTT	CASSPQGVANEKLFF
TRBV6-4	NA	TRBJ2-6	NA	TGTGCCAGCAGTCACGTGGTCTCACACGACAAAGGTCGGGCCAACGTCCTGACTTTC	CASSHVVSHDKGRANVLTF
TRBV9	once	TRBJ2-1	TRBD2	TGTGCCAGCAGCGTAAGGACTAGCGGGAGTAGGTACAATGAGCAGTTCTTC	CASSVRTSGSRYNEQFF
TRBV15	NA	TRBJ2-7	TRBD2	TGTGCCACCAGCAGAGAGTCGGGACTAGCGGGAGGCGAGCAGTACTTC	CATSRESGLAGGEQYF
TRBV4-3	NA	TRBJ1-5	NA	TGCGCCAGCAGTTTCGAGGTGAATCAGCCCCAGCATTTT	CASSFEVNQPQHF
TRBV6-6	NA	TRBJ1-2	NA	TGTGCCAGCTACAGGGTCGGGTATGGCTACACCTTC	CASYRVGYGYTF
TRBV11-2	NA	TRBJ2-7	NA	TGTGCCAGCAGCTTAGGGGCACTACGTGGCGAGCAGTACTTC	CASSLGALRGEQYF